This T cell receptor beta chain was documented in a study of T cell responses to AZD1222 COVID-19 vaccine (dated by TCRdb to about 2021). Some background on the complete study: AZD1222 recipients whose second dose came at about 4 weeks and those whose second dose came at about 12 weeks were combined into one group, since spike-specific TCR depth and breadth did not differ between the two schedules. TCR sequencing covered over 230 trial participants: 207 given two doses of AZD1222 and 26 given two doses of MenACWY control vaccine. Trial participants were enrolled by age into 18-55, 56-69 and 70-plus year subgroups, with around 150, 28 and 57 TCR-sequenced participants respectively.

Beyond this particular receptor, the publication reports: The 56-69-year group was small, and its depth increase did not reach significance, likely because of low power. No day 14 peak-response samples were available, so repertoires were characterized only after the peak T cell response. A significant rise in spike-specific TCR breadth and depth was observed after two AZD1222 doses relative to day 0 and relative to MenACWY recipients. Conclusions about previously exposed vaccinees are limited because only six or seven AZD1222 recipients were SARS-CoV-2 seropositive at baseline. Vaccine-associated CD4 TCRs spanned the whole spike protein, with dominant responses in regions 160-218 and 743-854. Reportedly, almost half of the unique spike-specific TCRs recognized epitopes lying outside the regions that are mutated in the B.1.351 and B.1.1.7 variants. Most participants were white British and females outnumbered males, and the authors suggested that clonal diversity may have been underestimated.

The CDR3 covers 15 residues, taking in both the cysteine and the phenylalanine. The CDR3 DNA has 45 bases and is translated from base 1. CDR1 and CDR2 are read off the germline V gene (reference sequence) as MNHEY and SMNVEV. V ends up 5 bases short and J 4 bases short, with an unmatched junction base count of 6. Concerning this clone itself: Its recognized antigen is unknown. Base qualities are not provided; no much larger clone lies one nucleotide away.

The CDR3 regions of human TCRbeta chains were analyzed by immunosequencing. The paper's processing steps were these. Repertoire TCRs were checked for matches against a reference library of SARS-CoV-2-specific TCRs that had been generated using the MIRA antigen-specificity platform. Breadth was defined as the fraction of unique TCRs that were SARS-CoV-2-associated, and depth was defined as the fraction of total T cells that were SARS-CoV-2-associated. Each spike-specific TCR was assigned to its reactive spike region and to a CD4 or CD8 class using the MIRA data. Log10-transformed breadth and depth values were compared by one-way ANOVA with Sidak's multiple comparisons tests. Sourced from immuneACCESS, this table was stored by TCRdb with only in-frame sequences that have V and J called. A share of the clones is absent; for the studies checked, an unresolved V gene accounts for under half, and the remainder has no known explanation. The V and J calls and clone size were taken over from that table, and D and trimming were inferred from the DNA. The sample profile shows 90,000 to 150,000 clones; 70% to 90% of them were found once. The top ten hold just under 9.5% of the sample.

Per the publication, the time point label means: baseline before first vaccination. The vaccinee samples were drawn from two UK trials, COV001 and COV002, one of which was a single-blind randomized controlled phase 2/3 trial testing AZD1222 (ChAdOx1 nCoV-19) in healthy adults. Trial participant PBMC samples were collected at day 0 and day 28 after the second dose for TCRbeta chain sequencing. The source material was peripheral blood, sampled on day 0 of AZD1222 vaccination. The clonotype originates from an adult in good health. The sequence is built from TRBV27 and TRBJ2-1, with 9 junctional bases fitting TRBD2. The nucleotides are TGTGCCAGCAGTAGGGGAGCGGGGGGATACAATGAGCAGTTCTTC. The resulting protein is CASSRGAGGYNEQFF.